The T cell receptor (beta chain) under discussion was sequenced for a study of cytomegalovirus exposure and HLA in healthy donors. Produced via immunoSEQ multiplex PCR; TCRdb's table is partial and in-frame only. The data hold 250,000 to 400,000 clones, with roughly 88% observed a single time. The CDR3 has 17 residues. Trimming removed 0 bases from V and 2 bases from J, with 14 bases in between. Looked up from germline, CDR1 is SGHNT and CDR2 is YYREEE (reference sequence). This clone was observed a single time. Separate from the approximately 670-subject first cohort was the approximately 130-subject validation cohort, to which the donors belonged.

Sequencing was performed on PBMCs. This TCR derives from a man younger than 45 in good health and CMV-seronegative. The chain is built from TRBV5-4 and TRBJ1-4; D unresolved. CDR3 residues: CASSLAEGWATNEKLFF. CDR3 nucleotides: TGTGCCAGCAGCTTGGCGGAGGGTTGGGCGACTAATGAAAAACTGTTTTTT.